This passage covers 23 T cell receptor beta chains from one sample sequenced in a study of beta chain features in type 1 diabetes (dated by TCRdb to the late 2010s). Overall study results and their limits: Type 1 diabetes patients showed a moderate but significant shortening of TCRB CDR3 length in all four CD4+ subsets.

These receptors' antigens are unknown. Libraries were made using the immunoSEQ multiplex PCR assay. All of the isolated RNA was reverse transcribed with the High Capacity cDNA Reverse Transcription Kit, so expressed TCRB transcripts were sequenced. TCRdb holds this immuneACCESS table with in-frame rearrangements only. Some clones are missing; in checked studies, unresolved V genes explain under half, and the rest has no known cause. For this sample the table gives hundreds of thousands of clones, of which around 15% were detected only once. 0.04% of the sample goes to the ten largest clones. Material: naive CD4+ T cells from blood. Per the publication, the cell subset or site label means: true naive CD4+ T cells. The receptors stem from a man in his late teens or twenties with type 1 diabetes.

The chain uses TRBV29-1 and TRBJ1-5; a possible D gene is TRBD1 (6 bases). This CDR3 comprises 13 residues. Germline CDR1 SQVTM, CDR2 ANQGSEA. The ends were cut back, 3 bases at V and 2 bases at J, with 8 bases in the middle. CDR3 nucleotide sequence: TGCAGCGTTGAGGGGGCAGGCAATCAGCCCCAGCATTTT. It specifies CSVEGAGNQPQHF.

This clone was seen only a few times. The J gene is TRBJ1-5, the V gene TRBV25-1; 7 bases are shared with TRBD1. The J segment lost 4 bases and the V segment lost 5 bases, leaving 8 bases of the junction unmatched. The V gene's germline CDR1 is MGHDK and CDR2 SYGVNS. There are 15 residues in the CDR3. The CDR3 DNA follows: TGTGCCAGCAGTCGGGGAGGGACAGAGAATCAGCCCCAGCATTTT. Protein sequence: CASSRGGTENQPQHF.

In this sample, this clone turned up a few times. The chain uses TRBV15 and TRBJ2-7, with TRBD2 as a possible D gene (5 bases). Germline V gene lookup returns CDR1 LNHNV and CDR2 YYDKDF (reference sequence). Deletions cut 3 bases from V and 0 bases from J, with 6 bases between. The CDR3 is 13 amino acids. The CDR3 DNA reads as TGTGCCACCAGCAGCGGGGTCTCCTACGAGCAGTACTTC. It is translated as CATSSGVSYEQYF.

This clone was detected a few times. V is TRBV7-6 and J is TRBJ2-5; D gene uncertain. Germline V gene data show CDR1 as SGHVS and CDR2 as FNYEAQ. The CDR3 is made up of 11 amino acids. Trimming removed 2 bases at V and 5 bases at J, with 3 bases between. CDR3 residues: CASSLSETQYF. In DNA, the CDR3 is TGTGCCAGCAGCTTATCGGAGACCCAGTACTTC.

This clone was counted only a few times. V is TRBV6-5 and J is TRBJ2-3, with TRBD2 as a possible D gene (5 bases). The V end was cut by 4 bases, the J end by 9 bases, with 11 bases between. The CDR3 is made up of 12 amino acids. The germline V gene has CDR1 MNHEY and CDR2 SVGAGI. The CDR3 sequence: CASSLGGGTQYF. Here the CDR3 DNA reads TGTGCCAGCAGTTTAGGAGGTGGCACGCAGTATTTT.

The chain links TRBV15 to TRBJ1-4, with unresolved D. CDR3 length: 15 residues. V was pared by 1 base and J by 3 bases, with 9 bases between. The germline V gene has CDR1 LNHNV and CDR2 YYDKDF (reference sequence). CDR3 sequence reads: CATSRATDPNEKLFF. CDR3 nucleotide sequence: TGTGCCACCAGCAGAGCTACAGATCCTAATGAAAAACTGTTTTTT.

V usage is TRBV30 and J usage is TRBJ1-4, with D hard to call. The CDR3 totals 13 residues. Trimming removed 0 bases at V and 7 bases at J, with 9 bases between. The germline CDR1 and CDR2 sequences are GTSNPN and SVGIG (reference sequence). This chain's CDR3 is CAWSVGLVEKLFF. The CDR3 DNA reads as TGTGCCTGGAGTGTGGGGTTGGTTGAAAAACTGTTTTTT.

This chain uses TRBV6-4 with TRBJ2-1, with D maybe TRBD2 (5 bases). Germline CDR1 MRHNA, CDR2 SNTAGT. The CDR3 has 14 amino acids. The ends were cut back, 5 bases at V and 7 bases at J, with 15 bases in the middle. The CDR3, as DNA: TGTGCCAGCAGTACCAAAAGCCCGGGGAATGAGCAGTTCTTC. Encoded protein: CASSTKSPGNEQFF.

V is TRBV5-6 and J is TRBJ1-5; no clear D. Trimming shortened V by 2 bases and J by 1 base, and 7 bases separated the two germline ends. CDR3 length: 14 amino acids. Germline-derived CDR1 and CDR2 are SGHDT and YYEEEE. The CDR3 here is CASSLALSNQPQHF. The CDR3 DNA reads as TGTGCCAGCAGCTTAGCGCTGAGCAATCAGCCCCAGCATTTT. The full variable domain, rest sourced from reference TRBV5-6 and TRBJ1-5, is DAGVTQSPTHLIKTRGQQVTLRCSPKSGHDTVSWYQQALGQGPQFIFQYYEEEERQRGNFPDRFSGHQFPNYSSELNVNALLLGDSALYLCASSLALSNQPQHFGDGTRLSIL.

The V gene is TRBV20-1, the J gene TRBJ2-7; D perhaps matches TRBD1 (5 bases). Germline V gene data show CDR1 as DFQATT and CDR2 as SNEGSKA (reference sequence). There are 11 residues in the CDR3. V was trimmed by 6 bases and J by 3 bases, leaving 9 bases between them. CDR3 in amino acids: CSADKSYEQYF. The CDR3 nucleotides are TGCAGTGCGGACAAAAGCTACGAGCAGTACTTC.

This clone has just a few counts. This chain links TRBV2 with TRBJ1-2; D is perhaps TRBD1 (5 bases). This CDR3 comprises 14 residues. Germline lookup yields CDR1 SNHLY and CDR2 FYNNEI. The V and J ends lost 6 bases and 5 bases respectively, with 16 bases between them. CDR3 protein: CASSVIGAQYGYTF. Here the CDR3 DNA reads TGTGCCAGCAGCGTCATCGGGGCACAGTATGGCTACACCTTC.

The chain uses TRBV29-1 and TRBJ2-3; 9 bases match TRBD2. J gave up 2 bases and V 5 bases, and 5 bases lay outside the gene matches. Per the germline V gene, CDR1 is SQVTM and CDR2 is ANQGSEA. The CDR3 sequence is 14 residues long. CDR3 nucleotide sequence: TGCAGCGTTATTTTGGGACTAGCCACAGATACGCAGTATTTT. Translation: CSVILGLATDTQYF.

The chain combines TRBV18 with TRBJ2-1; D perhaps matches TRBD1 (6 bases). The CDR3 sequence is 14 residues long. The V and J ends lost 4 bases and 3 bases respectively, with 10 bases between them. CDR1 KGHSH and CDR2 LQKENI come from the germline V gene. The CDR3 coding sequence is TGTGCCAGCTCACTAACCAGGGGCTACAATGAGCAGTTCTTC. This gives the protein CASSLTRGYNEQFF.

This clone has a handful of counts. The chain recombines TRBV28 with TRBJ2-2; unclear D gene. CDR3 length equals 14 residues. Germline CDR1 MDHEN, CDR2 SYDVKM. V was trimmed by 4 bases and J by 1 base, leaving 7 bases between them. CDR3 amino acids: CASSSYQNTGELFF. CDR3 DNA: TGTGCCAGCAGTTCGTATCAGAACACCGGGGAGCTGTTTTTT. The whole variable domain, filled in from reference TRBV28 and TRBJ2-2, reads DVKVTQSSRYLVKRTGEKVFLECVQDMDHENMFWYRQDPGLGLRLIYFSYDVKMKEKGDIPEGYSVSREKKERFSLILESASTNQTSMYLCASSSYQNTGELFFGEGSRLTVL.

The chain carries TRBV28 and TRBJ2-5, with D possibly TRBD2 on 5 matching bases. Deletions cut 6 bases from V and 5 bases from J, with 19 bases between. Germline loops: CDR1 MDHEN, CDR2 SYDVKM. This CDR3 spans 15 amino acids. The CDR3 protein is CASSPTSGSRETQYF. Here the CDR3 DNA reads TGTGCCAGCAGCCCTACGTCGGGATCTCGGGAGACCCAGTACTTC.

A few counts support this clone. This chain links TRBV19 with TRBJ2-3; maybe TRBD1 (6 bases). CDR1 is LNHDA and CDR2 is SQIVND in the germline V gene (reference sequence). Trimming took off 4 bases at V and 3 bases at J, with 14 bases between the two ends. The CDR3 contains 15 residues. The CDR3 DNA sequence: TGTGCCAGTAGTACGATACAGGGTCGGACAGATACGCAGTATTTT. This gives the protein CASSTIQGRTDTQYF.

This clone was detected only a few times. The chain carries TRBV29-1 and TRBJ2-7; 12 nucleotides match TRBD1. CDR3 size: 13 residues. Germline V gene lookup returns CDR1 SQVTM and CDR2 ANQGSEA. V lost 4 bases and J lost 7; bases outside the gene matches: 5. The CDR3 is CSVARDRGLEQYF. In DNA form, the CDR3 reads TGCAGCGTTGCGAGGGACAGGGGGCTTGAGCAGTACTTC.

This rearrangement joins TRBV6-5 to TRBJ2-5, with D tentatively TRBD2 (5 bases). V gave up 8 bases and J gave up 5 bases, with 15 bases separating them. The CDR3 sequence is 13 residues long. Germline values: CDR1 MNHEY, CDR2 SVGAGI. The CDR3 nucleotides are TGTGCCAGCCAGCCGAGGGCACACGAGACCCAGTACTTC. This sequence encodes CASQPRAHETQYF.

Comment on this clone: The same CDR3 arises from other DNA sequences in this sample as well. The rearrangement joins TRBV30 to TRBJ1-2, with D unclear. Germline CDR1 reads GTSNPN; CDR2 reads SVGIG (reference sequence). This CDR3 has 13 residues. V gave up 2 bases and J gave up 4 bases, with 11 bases separating them. CDR3 nucleotides: TGTGCCTGGAGTCCTACGGGAGTCTATGGCTACACCTTC. Translating gives CAWSPTGVYGYTF.

This chain uses TRBV10-2 with TRBJ1-1, with D uncertain. The CDR3 is 12 amino acids. V lost 4 bases and J lost 10, with 13 bases in between. Germline-derived CDR1 and CDR2 are WSHSY and SAAADI. The CDR3 reads CASSASQERAFF. CDR3 bases: TGCGCCAGCAGTGCTAGTCAGGAGAGAGCTTTCTTT.

The genes are TRBV4-2 and TRBJ1-1, with TRBD1 as a possible D gene (5 bases). Germline loops: CDR1 LGHNA, CDR2 YNFKEQ. The length of the CDR3 is 15 residues. Deletions cut 0 bases from V and 3 bases from J, with 11 bases between. The chain's CDR3 is CASSQDGTGYTEAFF. CDR3 DNA sequence: TGTGCCAGCAGCCAAGACGGCACAGGCTACACTGAAGCTTTCTTT.

The V call is TRBV18, the J call TRBJ1-1; D gene ambiguous. The V end was cut by 6 bases, the J end by 4 bases, with 12 bases between. The germline CDR1 and CDR2 sequences are KGHSH and LQKENI. CDR3 size: 13 residues. The CDR3, as DNA: TGTGCCAGCTCTAACAGTGGATTCACTGAAGCTTTCTTT. Translated, it gives CASSNSGFTEAFF.

V and J are TRBV7-3 and TRBJ2-1, with 8 bases fitting TRBD2. J lost 3 bases, V lost 8 bases, and 9 bases had no gene match. The CDR3 consists of 15 residues. Germline assignment: CDR1 SGHTA and CDR2 FQGTGA. The CDR3 loop reads CASQKESGGYNEQFF. CDR3 bases: TGTGCCAGCCAGAAGGAAAGCGGGGGCTACAATGAGCAGTTCTTC. The full variable domain, completed using reference TRBV7-3 and TRBJ2-1, is GAGVSQTPSNKVTEKGKYVELRCDPISGHTALYWYRQSLGQGPEFLIYFQGTGAADDSGLPNDRFFAVRPEGSVSTLKIQRTERGDSAVYLCASQKESGGYNEQFFGPGTRLTVL.